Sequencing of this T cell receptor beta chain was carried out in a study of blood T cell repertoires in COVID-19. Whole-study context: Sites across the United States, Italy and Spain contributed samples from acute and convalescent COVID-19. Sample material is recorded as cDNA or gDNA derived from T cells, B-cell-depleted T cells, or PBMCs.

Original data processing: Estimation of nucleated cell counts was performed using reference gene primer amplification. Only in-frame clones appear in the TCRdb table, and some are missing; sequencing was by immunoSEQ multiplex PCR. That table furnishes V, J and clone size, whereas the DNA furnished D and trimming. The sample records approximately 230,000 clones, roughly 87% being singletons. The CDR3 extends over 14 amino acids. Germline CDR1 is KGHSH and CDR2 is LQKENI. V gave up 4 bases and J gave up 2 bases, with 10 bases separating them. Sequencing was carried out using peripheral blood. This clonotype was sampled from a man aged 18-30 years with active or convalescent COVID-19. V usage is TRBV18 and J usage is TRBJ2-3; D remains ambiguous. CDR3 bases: TGTGCCAGCTCACGTGATTACACCACAGATACGCAGTATTTT. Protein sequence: CASSRDYTTDTQYF.